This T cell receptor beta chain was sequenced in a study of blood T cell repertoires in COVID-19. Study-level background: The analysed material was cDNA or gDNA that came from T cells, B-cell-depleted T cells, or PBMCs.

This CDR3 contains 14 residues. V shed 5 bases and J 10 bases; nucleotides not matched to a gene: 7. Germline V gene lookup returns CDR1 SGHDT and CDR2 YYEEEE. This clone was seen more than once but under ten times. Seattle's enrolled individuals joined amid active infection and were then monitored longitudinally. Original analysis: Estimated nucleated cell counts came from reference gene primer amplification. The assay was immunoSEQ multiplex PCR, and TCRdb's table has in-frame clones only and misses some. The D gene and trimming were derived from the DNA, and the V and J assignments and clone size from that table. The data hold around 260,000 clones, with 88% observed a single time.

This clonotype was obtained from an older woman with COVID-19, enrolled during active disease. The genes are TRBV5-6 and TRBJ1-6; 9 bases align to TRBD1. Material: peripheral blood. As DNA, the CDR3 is TGTGCCAGCAGTCCGACAGGGGGACACTCACCCCTCCACTTT. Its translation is CASSPTGGHSPLHF.